This T cell receptor (beta chain) was captured in a study of cytotoxic CD8 clonotypes in ibrutinib-treated CLL. V lost 2 bases to trimming and J lost 0 bases, with 11 bases between them. The germline V gene has CDR1 SGHAT and CDR2 FQNNGV. The CDR3 covers 15 residues. Clones were sequenced by immunoSEQ multiplex PCR, and TCRdb holds only the in-frame ones, with some missing. The sample lists 200,000 to 250,000 clones, roughly 79% occurring once. This receptor was obtained from a human donor with chronic lymphocytic leukemia. The chain is built from TRBV11-2 and TRBJ2-7, with D possibly being TRBD1 (6 bases). Sequences were derived from PBMCs, sampled after 12 months of ibrutinib treatment. The CDR3 nucleotides read TGTGCCAGCAGCTTAAATCGGGACACCTCCTACGAGCAGTACTTC. Its protein is CASSLNRDTSYEQYF.